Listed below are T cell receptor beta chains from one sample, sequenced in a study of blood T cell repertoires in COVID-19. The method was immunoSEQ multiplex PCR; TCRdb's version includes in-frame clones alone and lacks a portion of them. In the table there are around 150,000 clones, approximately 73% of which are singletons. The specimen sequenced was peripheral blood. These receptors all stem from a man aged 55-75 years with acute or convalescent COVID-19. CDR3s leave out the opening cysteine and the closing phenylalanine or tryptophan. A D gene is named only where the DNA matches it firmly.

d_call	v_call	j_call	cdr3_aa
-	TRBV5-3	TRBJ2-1	ARSFESRTYNEQF
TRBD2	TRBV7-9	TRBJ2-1	ASSLGGAGGVEQF
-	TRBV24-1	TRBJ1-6	ATSEGGAGAVNSPLH
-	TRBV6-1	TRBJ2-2	ASSDRGRAYGGELF
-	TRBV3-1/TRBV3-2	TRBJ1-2	ASSQAWGRNYGYT
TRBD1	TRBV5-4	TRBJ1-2	ASSQPGQVYGYT
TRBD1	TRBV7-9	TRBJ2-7	ASRGQGAFSEQY
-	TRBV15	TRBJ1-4	ATSSASGTSEKLF
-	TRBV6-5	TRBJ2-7	ATRGVYEQY
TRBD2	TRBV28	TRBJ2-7	ASSLLGTSGAYEQY
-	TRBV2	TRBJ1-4	ASSVQTTNEKLF
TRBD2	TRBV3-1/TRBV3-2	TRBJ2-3	ASSSEREDTDTQY
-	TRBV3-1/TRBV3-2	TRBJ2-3	ASSQDGGPTDTQY
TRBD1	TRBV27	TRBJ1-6	ASSLGQGYSPLH
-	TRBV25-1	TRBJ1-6	ASSEKQGLNSPLH
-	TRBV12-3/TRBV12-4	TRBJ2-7	ASSLLGGEQY
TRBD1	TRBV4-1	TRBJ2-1	ASSLRTGVRNEQF
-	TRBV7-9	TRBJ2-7	ASSLVVDTSYEQY
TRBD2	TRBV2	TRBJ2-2	ASSGVAFWGGTGELF
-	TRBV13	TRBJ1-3	ASSFQGSGNTIY
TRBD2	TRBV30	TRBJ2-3	AWREGTSLDTQY
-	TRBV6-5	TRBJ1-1	ASSDQGNTEAF
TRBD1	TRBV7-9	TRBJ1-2	ASSWGQGAVDGYT
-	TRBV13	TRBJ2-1	ASSLEGRGGYNEQF
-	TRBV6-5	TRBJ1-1	ASSSGKEAAF
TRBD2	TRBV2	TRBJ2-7	ASGTSGYYEQY
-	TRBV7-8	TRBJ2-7	ASSLRRVQTYEQY
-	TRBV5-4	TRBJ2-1	ASSSRDWSLDEQF
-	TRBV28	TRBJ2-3	ASSSNQHTDTQY
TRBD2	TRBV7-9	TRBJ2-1	ASSLAVTSGRAAEQF
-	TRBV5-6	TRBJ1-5	ASSFWLGGGFNQPQH
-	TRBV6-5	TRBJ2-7	ASSYLGSGNSEQY
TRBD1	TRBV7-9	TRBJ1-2	ASSPAGTDRHGYT
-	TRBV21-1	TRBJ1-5	ASIPGGNQPQH
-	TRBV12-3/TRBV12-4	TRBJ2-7	ASSPQGYEQY
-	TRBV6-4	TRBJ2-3	ASSESSAGGTQY
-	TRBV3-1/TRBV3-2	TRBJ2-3	ASSQGTPYADTQY
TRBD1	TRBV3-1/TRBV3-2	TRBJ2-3	ASRKRTGGTDTQY
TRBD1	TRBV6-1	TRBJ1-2	ASSESTGAYGYT
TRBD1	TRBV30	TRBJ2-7	AWNRGSYEQY